This is a list of T cell receptor beta chains from one sample in a study of blood T cell repertoires in COVID-19. Assay: immunoSEQ multiplex PCR; the TCRdb copy retains only in-frame clones and omits some. Of 150,000 to 200,000 clones listed, 80% are singletons. Sequenced sample: PBMCs or T cells enriched from blood (not recorded which). Receptors were obtained from a man aged 35-49 years who had recovered from COVID-19. CDR3s include the opening cysteine and the closing phenylalanine or tryptophan. A D gene is named only where the DNA matches it firmly. Clone size appears in some rows only: once, few, many, or a class for an expanded clone.

>TRBV12-3/TRBV12-4|TRBD1|TRBJ1-5|-
TGTGCCAGCAGTTTAAGCCGGGGACAGGGGCATTTT
CASSLSRGQGHF
>TRBV6-5|TRBD1|TRBJ1-1|-
TGTGCCAGCAGTTCACAGGGGGCGGTGAGGACTGAAGCTTTCTTT
CASSSQGAVRTEAFF
>TRBV30|-|TRBJ1-2|-
TGTGCCTGGAGGGCGGGGGCTCGAGGCTACACCTTC
CAWRAGARGYTF
>TRBV30|TRBD1|TRBJ1-6|-
TGTGCCCAACGGGACAGCAATTCACCCCTCCACTTT
CAQRDSNSPLHF
>TRBV5-4|TRBD2|TRBJ2-3|-
TGTGCCAGCAGCTTGCGCGGGGGGGCGGCTACGCAGTATTTT
CASSLRGGAATQYF
>TRBV28|TRBD1|TRBJ1-2|-
TGTGCCAGCACCCAACTGGGACAGGGGTACTATGGCTACACCTTC
CASTQLGQGYYGYTF
>TRBV7-8|TRBD2|TRBJ2-1|-
TGTGCCTCCGTGCTTGCGGGGGGTATTTACAATGAGCAGTTCTTC
CASVLAGGIYNEQFF
>TRBV14|TRBD2|TRBJ2-7|-
TGTGCCAGCAGCATAAGCGGGGGACCTAGGTACGAGCAGTACTTC
CASSISGGPRYEQYF
>TRBV5-1|-|TRBJ1-6|-
TGCGCCAGCAGCCGTAACAGGGATCGCAAACCACCCCTCCACTTT
CASSRNRDRKPPLHF
>TRBV27|-|TRBJ1-2|-
TGTGCCAGCAGCCAAACGAGGGATGGCTACACCTTC
CASSQTRDGYTF
>TRBV20-1|TRBD2|TRBJ2-7|-
TGCAGTGCCAGTAGCGGGGGGGCCTACGAGCAGTACTTC
CSASSGGAYEQYF
>TRBV19|TRBD1|TRBJ1-1|-
TGTGCCAGTAGTATACGGACAGGGGACCGCCGGAACACTGAAGCTTTCTTT
CASSIRTGDRRNTEAFF
>TRBV11-2|TRBD2|TRBJ2-1|-
TGTGCCAGCAGCGCATGGGGGGGGATCGATGAGCAGTTCTTC
CASSAWGGIDEQFF
>TRBV9|-|TRBJ2-3|-
TGTGCCAGCAGCGAGGGGGTAGCGGGCGGCACAGATACGCAGTATTTT
CASSEGVAGGTDTQYF
>TRBV30|TRBD1|TRBJ1-1|-
TGTGCCTGGAGTGTATTGACAGGGGGACTCTCTGAAGCTTTCTTT
CAWSVLTGGLSEAFF
>TRBV6-5|-|TRBJ1-5|-
TGTGCCAGCATGAGGCAGCTAAATCAGCCCCAGCATTTT
CASMRQLNQPQHF
>TRBV11-2|-|TRBJ1-1|few
TGTGCCAGCAGCCCTCCCCGGTATAGGAAGCGAGTCACTGAAGCTTTCTTT
CASSPPRYRKRVTEAFF
>TRBV9|-|TRBJ1-3|-
TGTGCCAGCAGCGCCGAGACTGGAAACACCATATATTTT
CASSAETGNTIYF
>TRBV19|TRBD2|TRBJ2-7|-
TGTGCCAGTAGTCCACGGGTAGCGGGAACCTACGAGCAGTACTTC
CASSPRVAGTYEQYF
>TRBV30|-|TRBJ1-1|-
TGTGCCTGGAGTCAGGGCAGGTCCGAAGCTTTCTTT
CAWSQGRSEAFF
>TRBV19|-|TRBJ1-1|-
TGTGCCAGTAGAGCCGGGGGGGCTGAAGCTTTCTTT
CASRAGGAEAFF
>TRBV4-2|TRBD2|TRBJ2-2|few
TGTGCCAGCAGCCAAGACCTAGCGGGCCCGTTCGCGAACACCGGGGAGCTGTTTTTT
CASSQDLAGPFANTGELFF
>TRBV19|-|TRBJ1-2|-
TGTGCCAGTACCTTTGATGAAAGTCAGGGGAATGGCTACACCTTC
CASTFDESQGNGYTF
>TRBV5-1|TRBD1|TRBJ1-1|-
TGCGCCAGCAGTCAGACGACAGGGGGCTGGACTGAAGCTTTCTTT
CASSQTTGGWTEAFF
>TRBV30|TRBD2|TRBJ2-1|-
TGTGCGGGGGGGGGCGGGGGGGGCTCCCTCTCCGACAATGAGCAGTTCTTC
CAGGGGGGSLSDNEQFF
>TRBV2|TRBD1|TRBJ2-5|-
TGTGCCAGGAGGTTGACGGGGACAGTCCAAGAGACCCAGTACTTC
CARRLTGTVQETQYF
>TRBV4-1|-|TRBJ1-5|-
TGCGCCAGCAGCCAAGTACAGGGTAAAAGAAATCAGCCCCAGCATTTT
CASSQVQGKRNQPQHF